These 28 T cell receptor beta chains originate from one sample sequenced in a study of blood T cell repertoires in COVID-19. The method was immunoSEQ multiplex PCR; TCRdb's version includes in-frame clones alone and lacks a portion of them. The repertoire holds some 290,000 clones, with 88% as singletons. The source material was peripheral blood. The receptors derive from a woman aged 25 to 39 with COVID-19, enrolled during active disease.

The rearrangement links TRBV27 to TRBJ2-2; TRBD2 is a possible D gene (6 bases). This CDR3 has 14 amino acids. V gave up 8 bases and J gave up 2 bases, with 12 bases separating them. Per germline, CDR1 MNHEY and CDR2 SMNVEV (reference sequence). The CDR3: CASGQRVNTGELFF. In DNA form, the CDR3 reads TGTGCCAGCGGGCAGCGGGTCAACACCGGGGAGCTGTTTTTT.

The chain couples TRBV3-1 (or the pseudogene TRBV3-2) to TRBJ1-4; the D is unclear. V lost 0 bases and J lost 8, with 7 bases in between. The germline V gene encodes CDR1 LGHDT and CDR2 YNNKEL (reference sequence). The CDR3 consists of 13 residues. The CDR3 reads CASSQDSGEKLFF. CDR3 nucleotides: TGTGCCAGCAGCCAAGATTCGGGGGAAAAACTGTTTTTT.

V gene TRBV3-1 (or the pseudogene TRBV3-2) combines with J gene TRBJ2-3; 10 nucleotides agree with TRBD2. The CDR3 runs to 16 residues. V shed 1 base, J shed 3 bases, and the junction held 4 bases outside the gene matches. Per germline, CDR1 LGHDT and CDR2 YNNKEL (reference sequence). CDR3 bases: TGTGCCAGCAGCCAAGTAGCGGGAGGAGTAACAGATACGCAGTATTTT. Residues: CASSQVAGGVTDTQYF.

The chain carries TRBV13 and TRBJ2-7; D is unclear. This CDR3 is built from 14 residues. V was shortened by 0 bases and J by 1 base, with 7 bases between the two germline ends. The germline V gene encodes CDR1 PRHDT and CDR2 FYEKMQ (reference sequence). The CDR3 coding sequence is TGTGCCAGCAGCTTAGGGCAGGTTTCCTACGAGCAGTACTTC. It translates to CASSLGQVSYEQYF. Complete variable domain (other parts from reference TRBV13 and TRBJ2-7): AAGVIQSPRHLIKEKRETATLKCYPIPRHDTVYWYQQGPGQDPQFLISFYEKMQSDKGSIPDRFSAQQFSDYHSELNMSSLELGDSALYFCASSLGQVSYEQYFGPGTRLTVT.

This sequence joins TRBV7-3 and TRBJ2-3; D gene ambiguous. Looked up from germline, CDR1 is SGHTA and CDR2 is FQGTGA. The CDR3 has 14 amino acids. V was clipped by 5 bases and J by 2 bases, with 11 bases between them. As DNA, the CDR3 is TGTGCCAGCAGCCCCGCCCAGGCCACAGATACGCAGTATTTT. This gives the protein CASSPAQATDTQYF.

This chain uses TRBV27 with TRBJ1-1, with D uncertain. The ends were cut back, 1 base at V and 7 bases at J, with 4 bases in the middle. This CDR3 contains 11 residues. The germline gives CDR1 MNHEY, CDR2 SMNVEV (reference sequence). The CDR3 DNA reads TGTGCCAGCAGTTTATTAGTTGAAGCTTTCTTT. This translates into CASSLLVEAFF.

CDR3 loop: CASRPAQGYREKLFF. DNA for the CDR3: TGTGCCAGCAGGCCCGCGCAGGGTTACCGGGAAAAACTGTTTTTT. J is TRBJ1-4 and V is TRBV6-5; possible D gene TRBD1, 5 bases. The V gene's germline CDR1 is MNHEY and CDR2 SVGAGI. The CDR3 runs 15 residues. Trimming shortened V by 6 bases and J by 8 bases, and 19 bases separated the two germline ends.

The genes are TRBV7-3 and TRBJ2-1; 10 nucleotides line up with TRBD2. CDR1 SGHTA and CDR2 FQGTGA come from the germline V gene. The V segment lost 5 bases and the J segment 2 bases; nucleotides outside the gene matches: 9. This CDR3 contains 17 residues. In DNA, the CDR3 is TGTGCCAGCAGCGCATCTAGAGCGGGAGGGACCTACAATGAGCAGTTCTTC. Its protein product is CASSASRAGGTYNEQFF.

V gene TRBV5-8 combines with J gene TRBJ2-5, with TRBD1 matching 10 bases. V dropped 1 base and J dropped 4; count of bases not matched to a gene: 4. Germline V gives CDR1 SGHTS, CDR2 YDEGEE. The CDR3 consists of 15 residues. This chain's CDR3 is CASSLPTGGAETQYF. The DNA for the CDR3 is TGTGCCAGCAGCTTGCCGACAGGGGGCGCAGAGACCCAGTACTTC. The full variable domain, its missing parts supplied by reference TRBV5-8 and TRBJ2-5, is EAGVTQSPTHLIKTRGQQATLRCSPISGHTSVYWYQQALGLGLQFLLWYDEGEERNRGNFPPRFSGRQFPNYSSELNVNALELEDSALYLCASSLPTGGAETQYFGPGTRLLVL.

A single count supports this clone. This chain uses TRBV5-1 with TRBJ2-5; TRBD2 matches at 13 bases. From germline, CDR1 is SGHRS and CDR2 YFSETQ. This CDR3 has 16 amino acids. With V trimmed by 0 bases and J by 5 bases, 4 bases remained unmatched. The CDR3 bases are TGCGCCAGCAGCTTGGCGGGGACTAGCGGGATGGAGACCCAGTACTTC. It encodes CASSLAGTSGMETQYF.

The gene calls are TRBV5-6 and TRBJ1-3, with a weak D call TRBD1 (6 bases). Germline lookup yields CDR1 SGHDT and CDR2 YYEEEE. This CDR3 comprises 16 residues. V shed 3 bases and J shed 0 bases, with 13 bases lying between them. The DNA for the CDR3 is TGTGCCAGCAGCTCACAGGGCCTGAACTCTGGAAACACCATATATTTT. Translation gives CASSSQGLNSGNTIYF.

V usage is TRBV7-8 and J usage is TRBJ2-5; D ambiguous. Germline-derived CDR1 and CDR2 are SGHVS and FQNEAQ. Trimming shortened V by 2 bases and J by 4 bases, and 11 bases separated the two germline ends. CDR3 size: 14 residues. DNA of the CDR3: TGTGCCAGCAGCTTACTGGTGGCAGGAGAGACCCAGTACTTC. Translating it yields CASSLLVAGETQYF. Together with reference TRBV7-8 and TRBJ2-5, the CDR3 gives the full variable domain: GAGVSQSPRYKVAKRGQDVALRCDPISGHVSLFWYQQALGQGPEFLTYFQNEAQLDKSGLPSDRFFAERPEGSVSTLKIQRTQQEDSAVYLCASSLLVAGETQYFGPGTRLLVL.

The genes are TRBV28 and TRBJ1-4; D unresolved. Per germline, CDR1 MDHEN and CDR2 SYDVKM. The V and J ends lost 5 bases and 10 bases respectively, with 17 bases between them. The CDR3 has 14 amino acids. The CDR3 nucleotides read TGTGCCAGCAGTAGAGGACGGTCAGAGGGAAAACTGTTTTTT. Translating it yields CASSRGRSEGKLFF.

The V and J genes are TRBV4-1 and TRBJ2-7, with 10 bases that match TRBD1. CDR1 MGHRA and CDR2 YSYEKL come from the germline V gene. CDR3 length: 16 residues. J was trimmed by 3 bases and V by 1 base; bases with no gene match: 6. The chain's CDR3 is CASSQGQGQGLYEQYF. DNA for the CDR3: TGCGCCAGCAGCCAAGGTCAGGGACAGGGGCTCTACGAGCAGTACTTC.

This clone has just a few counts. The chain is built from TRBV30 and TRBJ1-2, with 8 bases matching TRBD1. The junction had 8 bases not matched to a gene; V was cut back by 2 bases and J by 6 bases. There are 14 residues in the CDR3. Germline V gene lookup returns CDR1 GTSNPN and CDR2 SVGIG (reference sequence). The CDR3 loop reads CAWSNSPDRDGYTF. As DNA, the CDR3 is TGTGCCTGGAGTAACTCCCCGGACAGGGATGGCTACACCTTC. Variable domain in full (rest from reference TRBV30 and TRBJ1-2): SQTIHQWPATLVQPVGSPLSLECTVEGTSNPNLYWYRQAAGRGLQLLFYSVGIGQISSEVPQNLSASRPQDRQFILSSKKLLLSDSGFYLCAWSNSPDRDGYTFGSGTRLTVV.

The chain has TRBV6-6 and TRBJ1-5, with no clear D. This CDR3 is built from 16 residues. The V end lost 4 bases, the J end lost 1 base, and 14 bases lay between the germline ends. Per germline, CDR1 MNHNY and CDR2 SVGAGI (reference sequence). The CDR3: CASSFGMFQSNQPQHF. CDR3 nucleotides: TGTGCCAGCAGTTTCGGGATGTTTCAAAGCAATCAGCCCCAGCATTTT.

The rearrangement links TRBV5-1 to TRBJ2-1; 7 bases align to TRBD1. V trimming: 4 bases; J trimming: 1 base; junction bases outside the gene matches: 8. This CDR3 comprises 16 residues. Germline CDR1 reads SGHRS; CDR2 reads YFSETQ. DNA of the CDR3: TGCGCCAGCAGCGGATTACAGGGGCCGTCCTACAATGAGCAGTTCTTC. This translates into CASSGLQGPSYNEQFF.

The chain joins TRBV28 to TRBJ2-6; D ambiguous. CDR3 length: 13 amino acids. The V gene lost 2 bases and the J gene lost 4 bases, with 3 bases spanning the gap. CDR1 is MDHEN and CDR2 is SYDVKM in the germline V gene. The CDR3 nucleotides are TGTGCCAGCAGTTTACAGGGGGCCAACGTCCTGACTTTC. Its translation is CASSLQGANVLTF.

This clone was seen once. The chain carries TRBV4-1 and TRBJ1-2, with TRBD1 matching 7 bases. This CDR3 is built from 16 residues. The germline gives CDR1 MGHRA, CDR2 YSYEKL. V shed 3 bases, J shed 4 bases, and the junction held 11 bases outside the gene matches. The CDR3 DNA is TGCGCCAGCAGCCAGGGTGGATTGGGACAGAGCTATGGCTACACCTTC. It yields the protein CASSQGGLGQSYGYTF.

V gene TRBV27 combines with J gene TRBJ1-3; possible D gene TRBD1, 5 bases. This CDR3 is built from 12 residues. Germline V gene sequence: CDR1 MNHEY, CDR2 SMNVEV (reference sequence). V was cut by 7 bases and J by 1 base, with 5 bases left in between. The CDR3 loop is CASKGSGNTIYF. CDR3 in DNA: TGTGCCAGCAAGGGGTCTGGAAACACCATATATTTT.

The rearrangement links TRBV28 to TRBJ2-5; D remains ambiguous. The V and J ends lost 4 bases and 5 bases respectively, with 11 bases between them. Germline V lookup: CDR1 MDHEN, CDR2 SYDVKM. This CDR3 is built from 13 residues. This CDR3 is CASSSYRIETQYF. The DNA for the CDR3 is TGTGCCAGCAGTTCCTACAGAATCGAGACCCAGTACTTC.

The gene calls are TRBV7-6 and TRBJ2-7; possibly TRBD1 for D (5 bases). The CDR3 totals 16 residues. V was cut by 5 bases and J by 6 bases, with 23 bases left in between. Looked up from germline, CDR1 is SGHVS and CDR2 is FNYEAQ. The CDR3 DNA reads TGTGCCAGCAGCCATCAGGACACCCCGGTGGTGGGCGAGCAGTACTTC. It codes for CASSHQDTPVVGEQYF. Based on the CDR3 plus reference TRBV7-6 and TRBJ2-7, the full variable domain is GAGVSQSPRYKVTKRGQDVALRCDPISGHVSLYWYRQALGQGPEFLTYFNYEAQQDKSGLPNDRFSAERPEGSISTLTIQRTEQRDSAMYRCASSHQDTPVVGEQYFGPGTRLTVT.

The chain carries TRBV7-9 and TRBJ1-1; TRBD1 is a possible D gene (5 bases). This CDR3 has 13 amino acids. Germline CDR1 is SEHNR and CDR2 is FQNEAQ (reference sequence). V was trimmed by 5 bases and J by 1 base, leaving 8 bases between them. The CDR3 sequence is CASSNRGNTEAFF. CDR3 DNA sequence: TGTGCCAGCAGCAATAGGGGGAACACTGAAGCTTTCTTT. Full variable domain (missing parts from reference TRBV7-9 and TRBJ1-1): DTGVSQNPRHKITKRGQNVTFRCDPISEHNRLYWYRQTLGQGPEFLTYFQNEAQLEKSRLLSDRFSAERPKGSFSTLEIQRTEQGDSAMYLCASSNRGNTEAFFGQGTRLTVV.

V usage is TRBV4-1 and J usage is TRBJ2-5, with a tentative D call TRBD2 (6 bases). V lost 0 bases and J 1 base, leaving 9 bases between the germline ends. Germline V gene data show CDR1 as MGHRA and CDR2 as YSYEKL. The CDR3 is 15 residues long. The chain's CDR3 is CASSQEGTLQETQYF. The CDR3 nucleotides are TGCGCCAGCAGCCAAGAGGGGACTCTCCAAGAGACCCAGTACTTC.

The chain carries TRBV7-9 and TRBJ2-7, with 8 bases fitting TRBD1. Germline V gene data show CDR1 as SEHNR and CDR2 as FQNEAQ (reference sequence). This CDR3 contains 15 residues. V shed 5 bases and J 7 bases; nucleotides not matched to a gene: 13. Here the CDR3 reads CASSIDRGPLGEQYF. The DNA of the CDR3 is TGTGCCAGCAGCATCGACAGGGGACCCCTGGGGGAGCAGTACTTC.

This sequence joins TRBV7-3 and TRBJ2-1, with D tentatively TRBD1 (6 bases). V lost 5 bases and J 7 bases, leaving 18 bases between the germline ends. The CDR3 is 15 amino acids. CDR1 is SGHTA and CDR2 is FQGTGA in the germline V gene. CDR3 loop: CASSPRGSTGNEQFF. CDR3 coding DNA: TGTGCCAGCAGCCCCCGGGGTAGCACAGGGAATGAGCAGTTCTTC.

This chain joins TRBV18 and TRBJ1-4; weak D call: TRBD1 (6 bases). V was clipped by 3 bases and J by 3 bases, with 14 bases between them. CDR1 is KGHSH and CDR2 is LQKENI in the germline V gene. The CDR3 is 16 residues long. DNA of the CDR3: TGTGCCAGCTCACCGAATTCAGGGGTTCCTAATGAAAAACTGTTTTTT. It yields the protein CASSPNSGVPNEKLFF.

The chain's CDR3 is CASSQDPHISPQHF. The CDR3 DNA sequence: TGTGCCAGCAGCCAAGATCCCCACATATCGCCCCAGCATTTT. V gene TRBV3-1 (or the pseudogene TRBV3-2) combines with J gene TRBJ1-5; D unclear. Looked up from germline, CDR1 is LGHDT and CDR2 is YNNKEL (reference sequence). Trimming took 0 bases from V and 9 from J, leaving 12 bases between them. The CDR3 runs to 14 residues.